These 11 T cell receptor beta chains share one sample of origin, sequenced in a study of CD8 T cells in Susac syndrome. It was with random hexamers that about 0.45 to 1 ug RNA was reverse transcribed. From the immunoSEQ multiplex PCR reads, TCRdb called clonotypes with MiXCR, one entry per CDR3 protein. The table records around 150,000 distinct CDR3 sequences, 94% of them present only once. The specimen sequenced was CD8+ T cells from PBMCs. These receptors all come from a human donor in good health.

The CDR3 nucleotides read TGCAGCGGAACCGGGACAGGGGGCCCCGGGGAGCTGTTTTTT. It translates to CSGTGTGGPGELFF. This chain uses TRBV29-1 with TRBJ2-2; 12 nucleotides match TRBD1. Per germline, CDR1 SQVTM and CDR2 ANQGSEA. The CDR3 extends over 14 amino acids. Trimming cost V 7 bases and J 6 bases; bases outside gene matches: 6.

The chain is built from TRBV27 and TRBJ1-1, with D possibly TRBD1 on 6 matching bases. The CDR3 spans 14 residues. Per the germline V gene, CDR1 is MNHEY and CDR2 is SMNVEV (reference sequence). V shed 8 bases and J shed 0 bases, with 13 bases lying between them. The CDR3 coding sequence is TGTGCCAGCGCCCTGGGGGCCATGAACACTGAAGCTTTCTTT. Amino acid sequence: CASALGAMNTEAFF.

V and J are TRBV9 and TRBJ2-1, with TRBD2 matching over 7 bases. Germline values: CDR1 SGDLS, CDR2 YYNGEE. The V and J ends lost 3 bases and 3 bases, in that order; junction bases with no gene match: 3. There are 14 residues in the CDR3. The CDR3 sequence: CASSGGGDYNEQFF. The CDR3 nucleotides are TGTGCCAGCAGCGGGGGAGGGGACTACAATGAGCAGTTCTTC.

The chain is built from TRBV6-6 and TRBJ2-5; D perhaps matches TRBD1 (6 bases). V was cut by 5 bases and J by 0 bases, with 10 bases left in between. The CDR3 sequence is 14 residues long. Germline assignment: CDR1 MNHNY and CDR2 SVGAGI (reference sequence). The DNA for the CDR3 is TGTGCCAGCAGTCCCGGACAGTACCAAGAGACCCAGTACTTC. Its translation: CASSPGQYQETQYF.

The rearrangement uses TRBV6-1 and TRBJ2-7, with 12 bases fitting TRBD1. V was pared by 10 bases and J by 4 bases, with 5 bases of the junction left unmatched. Per germline, CDR1 MNHNS and CDR2 SASEGT. This CDR3 is built from 13 residues. For the CDR3, the DNA is TGTGCCACTCCGGGACAGGGGGCGTACGAGCAGTACTTC. Translating gives CATPGQGAYEQYF.

The chain employs TRBV4-3 and TRBJ2-5, with 9 bases matching TRBD1. There are 16 residues in the CDR3. Germline V gene data show CDR1 as LGHNA and CDR2 as YSLEER. J was trimmed by 5 bases and V by 4 bases; bases with no gene match: 11. CDR3 protein: CASSPGTGRGGETQYF. CDR3 sequence (DNA): TGCGCCAGCAGCCCCGGGACAGGGAGGGGTGGGGAGACCCAGTACTTC.

This chain uses TRBV5-4 with TRBJ2-7; unclear D gene. Germline CDR1 and CDR2: SGHNT and YYREEE (reference sequence). This CDR3 spans 13 amino acids. V shed 1 base and J shed 5 bases, with 10 bases lying between them. The CDR3 loop is CASSLLGGHEQYF. For the CDR3, the DNA is TGTGCCAGCAGCTTGTTGGGCGGCCACGAGCAGTACTTC.

This chain links TRBV28 with TRBJ2-1; no firm D call. The germline gives CDR1 MDHEN, CDR2 SYDVKM. V was trimmed by 3 bases and J by 6 bases, leaving 6 bases between them. The length of the CDR3 is 12 residues. The CDR3 loop is CASSFGVNEQFF. CDR3 bases: TGTGCCAGCAGTTTTGGTGTCAATGAGCAGTTCTTC.

This clonotype came up once. The chain recombines TRBV7-9 with TRBJ2-1; TRBD2 is a possible D gene (6 bases). In germline, CDR1 is SEHNR, CDR2 FQNEAQ (reference sequence). V gave up 5 bases and J gave up 7 bases, with 15 bases separating them. The CDR3 is 14 amino acids. The CDR3 sequence is CASSPGQRVNEQFF. The CDR3 bases are TGTGCCAGCAGCCCTGGGCAGCGGGTGAATGAGCAGTTCTTC.

The gene calls are TRBV6-5 and TRBJ1-4; maybe TRBD1 (6 bases). CDR1 is MNHEY and CDR2 is SVGAGI in the germline V gene. Trimming left V 6 bases short and J 8 bases short, with 13 bases between. CDR3 size: 13 residues. Written as DNA, the CDR3 is TGTGCCAGCAGGATAGGGGGTGCGGAAAAACTGTTTTTT. This codes for CASRIGGAEKLFF.

This chain connects TRBV4-2 to TRBJ2-7; weak D call: TRBD2 (5 bases). Germline-derived CDR1 and CDR2 are LGHNA and YNFKEQ. This CDR3 contains 14 residues. V was trimmed by 5 bases and J by 0 bases, leaving 11 bases between them. CDR3 in DNA: TGTGCCAGCAGCGGTGGACTCCTCTCCTACGAGCAGTACTTC. Its protein product is CASSGGLLSYEQYF.